Only a few counts were recorded for the clone carrying this T cell receptor (beta chain). The entry originates in a study of blood T cell repertoires in COVID-19. Study in general: The analysed material was cDNA or gDNA that came from T cells, B-cell-depleted T cells, or PBMCs.

V dropped 1 base and J dropped 3 bases, with 24 bases sitting between them. The CDR3 extends over 19 amino acids. Per the germline V gene, CDR1 is LNHDA and CDR2 is SQIVND (reference sequence). Methods used by the authors: Amplifying reference gene primers gave estimates of nucleated cell counts. Generated by immunoSEQ multiplex PCR, the TCRdb table keeps only in-frame clones and is missing some. The DNA gave D and trimming, while V, J and clone size come from that table. The sample contains roughly 80,000 clones, roughly nine tenths of which appear only once. V gene TRBV19 combines with J gene TRBJ1-2; D remains ambiguous. The sequence came from an elderly woman with active or convalescent COVID-19. Sequencing was carried out using peripheral blood. Here the CDR3 DNA reads TGTGCCAGTAGTATAGGCCCACTCTGGAGAGGCCGGGGTGACTATGGCTACACCTTC. Its translation: CASSIGPLWRGRGDYGYTF.